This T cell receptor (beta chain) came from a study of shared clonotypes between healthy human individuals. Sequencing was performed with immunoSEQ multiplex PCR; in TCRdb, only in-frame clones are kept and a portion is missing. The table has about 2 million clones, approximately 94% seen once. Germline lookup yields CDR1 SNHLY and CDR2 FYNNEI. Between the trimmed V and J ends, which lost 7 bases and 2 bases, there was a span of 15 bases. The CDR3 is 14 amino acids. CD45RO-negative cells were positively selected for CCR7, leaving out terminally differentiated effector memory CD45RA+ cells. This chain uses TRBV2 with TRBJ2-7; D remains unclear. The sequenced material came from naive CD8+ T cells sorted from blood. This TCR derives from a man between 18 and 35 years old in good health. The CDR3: CASIGSAGPYEQYF. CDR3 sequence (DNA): TGTGCCAGCATTGGCAGCGCAGGTCCCTACGAGCAGTACTTC.